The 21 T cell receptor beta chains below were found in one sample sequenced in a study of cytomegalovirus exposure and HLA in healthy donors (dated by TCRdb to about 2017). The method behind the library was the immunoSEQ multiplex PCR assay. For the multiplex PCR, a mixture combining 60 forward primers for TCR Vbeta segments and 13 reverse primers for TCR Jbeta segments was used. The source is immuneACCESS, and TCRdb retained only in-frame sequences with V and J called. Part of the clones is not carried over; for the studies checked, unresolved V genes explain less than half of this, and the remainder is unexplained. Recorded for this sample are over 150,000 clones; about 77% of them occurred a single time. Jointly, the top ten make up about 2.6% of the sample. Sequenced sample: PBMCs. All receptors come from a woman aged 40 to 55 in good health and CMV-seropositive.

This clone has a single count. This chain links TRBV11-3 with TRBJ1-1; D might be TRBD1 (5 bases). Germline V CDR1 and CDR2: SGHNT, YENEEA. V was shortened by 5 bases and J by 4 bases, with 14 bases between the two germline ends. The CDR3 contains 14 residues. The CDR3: CASSASIGVTEAFF. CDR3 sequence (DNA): TGTGCCAGCAGCGCCTCGATAGGGGTCACTGAAGCTTTCTTT.

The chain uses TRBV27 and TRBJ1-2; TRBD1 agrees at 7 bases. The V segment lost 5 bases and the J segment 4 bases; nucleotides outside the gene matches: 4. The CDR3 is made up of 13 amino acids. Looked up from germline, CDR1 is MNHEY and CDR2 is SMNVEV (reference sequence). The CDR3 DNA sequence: TGTGCCAGCAGTACGACAGGGCTCTATGGCTACACCTTC. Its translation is CASSTTGLYGYTF.

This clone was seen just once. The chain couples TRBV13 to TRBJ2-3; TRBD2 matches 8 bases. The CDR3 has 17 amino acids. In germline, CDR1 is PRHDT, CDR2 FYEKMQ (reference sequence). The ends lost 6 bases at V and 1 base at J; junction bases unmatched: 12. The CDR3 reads CASRGSGEGRGTDTQYF. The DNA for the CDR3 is TGTGCCAGCAGAGGTAGCGGGGAGGGGAGGGGCACAGATACGCAGTATTTT.

The CDR3 DNA follows: TGCAGCGGCCTACTTAACACCGGGGAGCTGTTTTTT. Translated, it gives CSGLLNTGELFF. V is TRBV29-1 and J is TRBJ2-2, with D unclear. This CDR3 is built from 12 residues. Per germline, CDR1 SQVTM and CDR2 ANQGSEA. The ends were cut back, 7 bases at V and 2 bases at J, with 8 bases in the middle.

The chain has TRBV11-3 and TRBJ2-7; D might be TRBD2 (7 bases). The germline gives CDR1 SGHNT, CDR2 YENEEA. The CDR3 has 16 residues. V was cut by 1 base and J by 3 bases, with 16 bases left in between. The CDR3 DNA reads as TGTGCCAGCAGCTTAGTCGCGGGGGCAGTGAGCTACGAGCAGTACTTC. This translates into CASSLVAGAVSYEQYF.

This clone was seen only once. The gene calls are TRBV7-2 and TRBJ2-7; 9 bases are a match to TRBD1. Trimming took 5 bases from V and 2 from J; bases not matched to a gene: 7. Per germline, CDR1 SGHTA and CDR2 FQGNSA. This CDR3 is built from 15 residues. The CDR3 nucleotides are TGTGCCAGCAGCCTAACCCGGGACAGGGCCTACGAGCAGTACTTC. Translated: CASSLTRDRAYEQYF.

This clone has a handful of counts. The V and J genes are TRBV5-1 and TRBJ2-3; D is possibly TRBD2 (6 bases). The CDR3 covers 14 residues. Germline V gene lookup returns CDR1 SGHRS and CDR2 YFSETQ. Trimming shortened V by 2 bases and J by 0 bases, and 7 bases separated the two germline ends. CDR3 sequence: CASSLGTSTDTQYF. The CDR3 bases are TGCGCCAGCAGCTTAGGGACTAGCACAGATACGCAGTATTTT.

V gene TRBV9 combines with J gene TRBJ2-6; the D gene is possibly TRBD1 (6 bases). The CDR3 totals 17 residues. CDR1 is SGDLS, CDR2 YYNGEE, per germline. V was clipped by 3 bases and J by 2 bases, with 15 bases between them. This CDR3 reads CASSGEGTSAGANVLTF. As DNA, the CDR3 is TGTGCCAGCAGCGGGGAAGGGACATCGGCTGGGGCCAACGTCCTGACTTTC.

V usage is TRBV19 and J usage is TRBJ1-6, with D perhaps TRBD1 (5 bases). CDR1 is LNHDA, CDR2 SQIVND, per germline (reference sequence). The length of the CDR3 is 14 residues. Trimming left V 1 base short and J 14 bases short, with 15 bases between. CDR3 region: CASSIASLREALHF. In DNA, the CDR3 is TGTGCCAGTAGTATAGCCTCGCTCAGGGAGGCCCTCCACTTT.

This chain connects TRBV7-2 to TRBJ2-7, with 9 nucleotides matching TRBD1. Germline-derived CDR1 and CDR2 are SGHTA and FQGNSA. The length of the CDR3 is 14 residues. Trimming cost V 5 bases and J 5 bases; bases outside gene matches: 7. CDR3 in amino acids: CASSRGQGDDEQYF. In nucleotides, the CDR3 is TGTGCCAGCAGCCGGGGACAGGGCGATGACGAGCAGTACTTC.

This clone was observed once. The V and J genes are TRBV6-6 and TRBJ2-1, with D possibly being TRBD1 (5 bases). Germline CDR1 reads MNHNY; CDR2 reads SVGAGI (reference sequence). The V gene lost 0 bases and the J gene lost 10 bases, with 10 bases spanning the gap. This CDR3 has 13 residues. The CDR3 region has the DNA TGTGCCAGCAGTTACTCGACAGCGCGGGAGCAGTTCTTC. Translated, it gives CASSYSTAREQFF.

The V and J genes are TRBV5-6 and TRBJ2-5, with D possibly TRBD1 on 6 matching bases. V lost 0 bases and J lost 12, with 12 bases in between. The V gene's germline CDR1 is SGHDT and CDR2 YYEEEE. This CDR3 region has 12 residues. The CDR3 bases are TGTGCCAGCAGCTTGGGGGATGGGGACAAGTACTTC. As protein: CASSLGDGDKYF. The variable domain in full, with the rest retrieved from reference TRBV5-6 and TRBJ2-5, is DAGVTQSPTHLIKTRGQQVTLRCSPKSGHDTVSWYQQALGQGPQFIFQYYEEEERQRGNFPDRFSGHQFPNYSSELNVNALLLGDSALYLCASSLGDGDKYFGPGTRLLVL.

The CDR3 DNA is TGTGCCAGCAGCTTAGAGGGGGGGGCTGTCGAGGAGCAGTTCTTC. The encoded protein is CASSLEGGAVEEQFF. The chain uses TRBV7-9 and TRBJ2-1; a possible D gene is TRBD2 (7 bases). This CDR3 region has 15 residues. The V end lost 1 base, the J end lost 10 bases, and 17 bases lay between the germline ends. CDR1 and CDR2 (germline): SEHNR, FQNEAQ (reference sequence).

CDR3 in DNA: TGTGCCAGCAGCCTAGAGGCTAGCGGACGTGAGCTGTTTTTT. It yields the protein CASSLEASGRELFF. The chain uses TRBV7-6 and TRBJ2-2; 7 bases fit TRBD2. Germline V gene data show CDR1 as SGHVS and CDR2 as FNYEAQ. The CDR3 is 14 amino acids. The junction had 11 bases not matched to a gene; V was cut back by 5 bases and J by 11 bases. Looking up the rest from reference TRBV7-6 and TRBJ2-2 gives the full variable domain: GAGVSQSPRYKVTKRGQDVALRCDPISGHVSLYWYRQALGQGPEFLTYFNYEAQQDKSGLPNDRFSAERPEGSISTLTIQRTEQRDSAMYRCASSLEASGRELFFGEGSRLTVL.

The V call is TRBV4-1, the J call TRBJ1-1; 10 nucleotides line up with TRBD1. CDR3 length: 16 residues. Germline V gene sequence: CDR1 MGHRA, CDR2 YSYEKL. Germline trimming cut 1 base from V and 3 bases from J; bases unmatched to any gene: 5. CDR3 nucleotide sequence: TGCGCCAGCAGCCAAGGAAACGACAGGGGGCACACTGAAGCTTTCTTT. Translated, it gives CASSQGNDRGHTEAFF.

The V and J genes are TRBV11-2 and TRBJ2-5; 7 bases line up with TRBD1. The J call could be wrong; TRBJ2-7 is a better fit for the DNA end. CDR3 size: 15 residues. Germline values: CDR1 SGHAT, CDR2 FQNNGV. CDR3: CASSLSRTGPYEQYF. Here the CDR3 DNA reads TGTGCCAGCAGCTTAAGTCGGACAGGACCCTACGAGCAGTACTTC.

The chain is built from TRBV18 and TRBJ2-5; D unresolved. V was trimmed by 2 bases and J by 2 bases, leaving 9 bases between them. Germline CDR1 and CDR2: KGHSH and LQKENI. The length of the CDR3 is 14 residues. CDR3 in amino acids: CASSPVTTQETQYF. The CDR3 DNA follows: TGTGCCAGCTCACCAGTGACGACTCAAGAGACCCAGTACTTC.

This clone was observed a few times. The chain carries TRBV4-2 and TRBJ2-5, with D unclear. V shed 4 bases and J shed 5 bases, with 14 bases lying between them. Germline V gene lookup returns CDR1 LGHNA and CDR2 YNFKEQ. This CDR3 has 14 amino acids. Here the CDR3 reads CASSRNAAGETQYF. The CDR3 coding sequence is TGTGCCAGCAGCCGTAACGCCGCCGGGGAGACCCAGTACTTC.

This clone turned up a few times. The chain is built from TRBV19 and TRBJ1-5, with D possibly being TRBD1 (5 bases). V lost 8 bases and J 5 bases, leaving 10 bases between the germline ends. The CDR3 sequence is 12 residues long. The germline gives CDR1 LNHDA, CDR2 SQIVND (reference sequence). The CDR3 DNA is TGTGCCAGTCAGCAGGGCCATCAGCCCCAGCATTTT. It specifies CASQQGHQPQHF.

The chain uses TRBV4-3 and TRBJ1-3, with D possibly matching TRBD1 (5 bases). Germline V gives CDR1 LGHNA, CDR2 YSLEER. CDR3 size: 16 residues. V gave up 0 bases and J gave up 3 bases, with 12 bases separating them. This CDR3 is CASSQERWGGGNTIYF. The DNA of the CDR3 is TGCGCCAGCAGCCAAGAGAGGTGGGGGGGTGGAAACACCATATATTTT.

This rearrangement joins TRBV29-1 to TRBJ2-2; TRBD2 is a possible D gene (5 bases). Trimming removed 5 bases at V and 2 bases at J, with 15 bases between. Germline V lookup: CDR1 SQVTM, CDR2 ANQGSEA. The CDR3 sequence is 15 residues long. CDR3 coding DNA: TGCAGCGTTTTATGGAAGAGCGGTAACACCGGGGAGCTGTTTTTT. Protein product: CSVLWKSGNTGELFF.